This T cell receptor (beta chain) was recovered during a study of regulatory T cells in long-lasting Graves disease. Findings of the study overall: Relative to newly diagnosed Graves' patients, persistent ones had lower TCR diversity. Few sampled subjects may have lowered accuracy.

For this clonotype: The antigen remains undetermined.

The sample's time point: persistent/refractory GD, antithyroid drugs over 5 years with positive TRAb. Generation of the TCR library employed RNA extracted from PBMCs. Library construction for TCR beta used iRepertoire HTBI primers and Arm-PCR of CDR3 regions. TCRdb reprocessed the multiplex PCR reads via MiXCR and lists one record per CDR3 protein. The profile shows hundreds of thousands of distinct CDR3 sequences, 20% to 25% of them singletons. Trimming cost V 2 bases and J 6 bases, with 15 bases left between them. Per the germline V gene, CDR1 is SQVTM and CDR2 is ANQGSEA. This CDR3 contains 14 residues.

The receptor's source is a female donor with Graves disease. This chain links TRBV29-1 with TRBJ2-3; D remains unclear. Sequenced material: peripheral blood mononuclear cells (PBMCs), taken when the disease was refractory, from a patient treated with antithyroid drugs. This CDR3 reads CSVERAGAPDTQYF. In DNA, the CDR3 is TGCAGCGTTGAAAGGGCAGGAGCCCCGGATACGCAGTATTTT.